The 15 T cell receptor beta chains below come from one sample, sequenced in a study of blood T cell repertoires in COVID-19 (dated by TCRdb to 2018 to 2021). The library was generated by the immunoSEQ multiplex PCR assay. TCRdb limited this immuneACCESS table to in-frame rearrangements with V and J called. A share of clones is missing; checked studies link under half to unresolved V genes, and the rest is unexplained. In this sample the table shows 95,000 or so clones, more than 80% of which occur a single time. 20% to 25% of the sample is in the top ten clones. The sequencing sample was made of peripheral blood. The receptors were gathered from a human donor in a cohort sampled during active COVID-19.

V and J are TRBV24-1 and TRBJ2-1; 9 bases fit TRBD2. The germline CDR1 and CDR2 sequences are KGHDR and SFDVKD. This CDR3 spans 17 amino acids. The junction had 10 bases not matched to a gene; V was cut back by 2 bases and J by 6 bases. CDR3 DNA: TGTGCCACCAGTGATTCCATTAGCGGGAGTTCACCCAATGAGCAGTTCTTC. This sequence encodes CATSDSISGSSPNEQFF.

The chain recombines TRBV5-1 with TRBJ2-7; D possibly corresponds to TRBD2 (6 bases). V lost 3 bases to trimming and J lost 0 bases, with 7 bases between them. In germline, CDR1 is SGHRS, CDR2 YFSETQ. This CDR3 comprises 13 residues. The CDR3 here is CASSWDSSYEQYF. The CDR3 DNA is TGCGCCAGCAGCTGGGACTCCTCCTACGAGCAGTACTTC.

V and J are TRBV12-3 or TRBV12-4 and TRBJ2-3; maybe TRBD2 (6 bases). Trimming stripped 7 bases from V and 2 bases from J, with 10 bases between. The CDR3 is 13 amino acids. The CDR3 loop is CASTRDSTDTQYF. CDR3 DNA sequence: TGTGCCAGCACTAGGGACTCCACAGATACGCAGTATTTT.

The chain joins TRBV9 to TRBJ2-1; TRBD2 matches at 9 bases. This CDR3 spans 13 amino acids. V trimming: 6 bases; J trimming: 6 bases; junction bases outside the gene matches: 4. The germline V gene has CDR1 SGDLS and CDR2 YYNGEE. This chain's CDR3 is CASNQRGANEQFF. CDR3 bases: TGTGCCAGCAACCAGCGGGGGGCCAATGAGCAGTTCTTC.

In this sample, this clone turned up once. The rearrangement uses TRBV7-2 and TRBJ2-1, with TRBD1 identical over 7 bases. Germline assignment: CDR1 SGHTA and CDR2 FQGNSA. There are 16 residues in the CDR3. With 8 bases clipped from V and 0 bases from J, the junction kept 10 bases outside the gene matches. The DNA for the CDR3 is TGTGCCAGCTACCACCAACAGGGGAGCTCCTACAATGAGCAGTTCTTC. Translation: CASYHQQGSSYNEQFF.

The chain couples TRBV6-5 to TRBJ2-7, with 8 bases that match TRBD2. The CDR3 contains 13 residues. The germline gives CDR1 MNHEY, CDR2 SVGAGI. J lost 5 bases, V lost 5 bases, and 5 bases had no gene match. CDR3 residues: CASSPGRGNEQYF. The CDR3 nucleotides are TGTGCCAGCAGTCCCGGGAGGGGGAACGAGCAGTACTTC.

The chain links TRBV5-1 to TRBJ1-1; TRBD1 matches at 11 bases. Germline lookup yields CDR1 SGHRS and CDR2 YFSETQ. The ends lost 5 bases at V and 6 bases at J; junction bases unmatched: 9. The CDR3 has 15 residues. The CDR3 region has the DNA TGCGCCAGCAGATCTTCTGTGGGACAGGGGGCTGAAGCTTTCTTT. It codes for CASRSSVGQGAEAFF. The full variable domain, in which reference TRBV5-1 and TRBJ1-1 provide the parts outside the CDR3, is KAGVTQTPRYLIKTRGQQVTLSCSPISGHRSVSWYQQTPGQGLQFLFEYFSETQRNKGNFPGRFSGRQFSNSRSEMNVSTLELGDSALYLCASRSSVGQGAEAFFGQGTRLTVV.

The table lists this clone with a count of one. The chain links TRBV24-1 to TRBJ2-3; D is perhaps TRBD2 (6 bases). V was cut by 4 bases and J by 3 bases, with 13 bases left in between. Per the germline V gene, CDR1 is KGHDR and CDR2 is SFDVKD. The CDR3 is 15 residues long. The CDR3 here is CATSDPRAGTDTQYF. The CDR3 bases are TGTGCCACCAGTGACCCCCGCGCGGGGACAGATACGCAGTATTTT.

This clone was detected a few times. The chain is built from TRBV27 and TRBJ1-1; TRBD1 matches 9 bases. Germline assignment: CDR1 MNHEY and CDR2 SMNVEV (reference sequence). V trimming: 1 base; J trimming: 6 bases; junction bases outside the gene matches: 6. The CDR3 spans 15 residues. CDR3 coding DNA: TGTGCCAGCAGTTTATGGGGACAGGGCCGACCTGAAGCTTTCTTT. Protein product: CASSLWGQGRPEAFF.

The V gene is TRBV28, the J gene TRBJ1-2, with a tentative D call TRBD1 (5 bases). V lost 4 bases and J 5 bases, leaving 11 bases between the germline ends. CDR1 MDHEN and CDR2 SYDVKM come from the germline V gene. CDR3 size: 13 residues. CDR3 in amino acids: CASSSPAGYGYTF. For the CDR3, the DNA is TGTGCCAGCAGTTCCCCCGCAGGGTATGGCTACACCTTC.

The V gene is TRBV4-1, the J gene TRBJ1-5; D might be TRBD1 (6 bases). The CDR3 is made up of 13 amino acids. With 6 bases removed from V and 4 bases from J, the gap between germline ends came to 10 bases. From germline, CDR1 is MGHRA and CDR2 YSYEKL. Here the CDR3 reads CASSGDTNQPQHF. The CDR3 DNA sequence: TGCGCCAGCAGTGGGGACACTAATCAGCCCCAGCATTTT.

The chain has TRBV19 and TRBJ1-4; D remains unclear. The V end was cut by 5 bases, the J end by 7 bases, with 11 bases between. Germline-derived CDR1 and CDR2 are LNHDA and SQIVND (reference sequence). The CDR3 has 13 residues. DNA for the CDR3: TGTGCCAGTAGTGGCTCCTGGGCTGAAAAACTGTTTTTT. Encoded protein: CASSGSWAEKLFF.

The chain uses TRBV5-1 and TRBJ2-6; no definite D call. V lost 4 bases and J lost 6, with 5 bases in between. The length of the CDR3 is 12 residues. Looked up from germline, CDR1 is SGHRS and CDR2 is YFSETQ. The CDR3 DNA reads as TGCGCCAGCAGCCTAACGGCCAACGTCCTGACTTTC. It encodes CASSLTANVLTF.

The CDR3 DNA reads as TGCGCCAGCACCGAGACTGACTCCTACAATGAGCAGTTCTTC. Protein sequence: CASTETDSYNEQFF. The V and J genes are TRBV10-1 and TRBJ2-1; D is unclear. The germline gives CDR1 WNHNN, CDR2 SYGVQD (reference sequence). CDR3 length: 14 residues. The V gene lost 7 bases and the J gene lost 0 bases, with 10 bases spanning the gap.

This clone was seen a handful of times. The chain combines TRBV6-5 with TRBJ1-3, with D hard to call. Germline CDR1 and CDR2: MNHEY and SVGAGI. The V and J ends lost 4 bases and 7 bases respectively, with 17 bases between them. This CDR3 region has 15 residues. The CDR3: CASSSPRGYKNTIYF. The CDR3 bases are TGTGCCAGCAGTTCACCACGGGGTTATAAGAACACCATATATTTT.